A single sample gave rise to the 14 T cell receptor beta chains below, sequenced in a study of siplizumab effects on memory and regulatory T cells. Produced via immunoSEQ multiplex PCR; TCRdb's table is partial and in-frame only. The table records 50,000 or so clones, approximately 97% of them present only once. The sequencing sample was made of naive CD4+ T cells sorted from blood. The source is a human donor in good health.

This clone was seen only once. CDR3: CSAKIVHEQYF. The CDR3 DNA is TGCAGTGCTAAAATTGTCCACGAGCAGTACTTC. The chain couples TRBV20-1 to TRBJ2-7; D not resolved. The V end was cut by 4 bases, the J end by 5 bases, with 9 bases between. The length of the CDR3 is 11 residues. The germline CDR1 and CDR2 sequences are DFQATT and SNEGSKA (reference sequence).

The chain uses TRBV10-2 and TRBJ1-1; no reliable D call. Deletions cut 1 base from V and 5 bases from J, with 11 bases between. CDR1 and CDR2 (germline): WSHSY, SAAADI. The CDR3 covers 14 residues. This chain's CDR3 is CASSEWVAPTEAFF. In DNA, the CDR3 is TGCGCCAGCAGTGAGTGGGTGGCGCCGACTGAAGCTTTCTTT.

This clone was detected a few times. The rearrangement joins TRBV5-1 to TRBJ2-7; 10 positions agree with TRBD2. Germline CDR1 SGHRS, CDR2 YFSETQ. V trimming: 1 base; J trimming: 7 bases; junction bases outside the gene matches: 14. The CDR3 totals 17 residues. The CDR3 here is CASSLYPLASGSPEQYF. The CDR3 DNA follows: TGCGCCAGCAGCTTGTACCCCCTGGCTAGCGGGAGTCCGGAGCAGTACTTC.

J is TRBJ1-2 and V is TRBV6-5; D not resolved. Germline assignment: CDR1 MNHEY and CDR2 SVGAGI. V was cut by 0 bases and J by 8 bases, with 7 bases left in between. The CDR3 totals 12 residues. This CDR3 reads CASSYSKGGYTF. CDR3 DNA: TGTGCCAGCAGTTACTCGAAAGGAGGCTACACCTTC.

The chain combines TRBV7-3 with TRBJ2-3; no firm D call. CDR1 SGHTA and CDR2 FQGTGA come from the germline V gene. Trimming pared 5 bases from V and 0 bases from J, leaving 12 bases between. This CDR3 has 15 amino acids. The CDR3 DNA is TGTGCCAGCAGCGTGGGTGGCCATAGCACAGATACGCAGTATTTT. This translates into CASSVGGHSTDTQYF.

This sequence joins TRBV10-3 and TRBJ2-5; 7 positions match TRBD1. From germline, CDR1 is ENHRY and CDR2 SYGVKD. The CDR3 has 16 residues. With 6 bases clipped from V and 2 bases from J, the junction kept 12 bases outside the gene matches. DNA for the CDR3: TGTGCCATCAGGCAACCGGGACAGAGAGGACAAGAGACCCAGTACTTC. The encoded protein is CAIRQPGQRGQETQYF.

J is TRBJ2-7 and V is TRBV7-9; D is unresolved. Between the trimmed V and J ends, which lost 5 bases and 3 bases, there was a span of 8 bases. This CDR3 contains 12 residues. The V gene's germline CDR1 is SEHNR and CDR2 FQNEAQ (reference sequence). The CDR3 spells CASSPAGYEQYF. Written as DNA, the CDR3 is TGTGCCAGCAGCCCAGCCGGCTACGAGCAGTACTTC.

The rearrangement links TRBV4-1 to TRBJ2-7; D remains unclear. Trimming took 4 bases from V and 4 from J, leaving 17 bases between them. Germline loops: CDR1 MGHRA, CDR2 YSYEKL. CDR3 length equals 15 residues. DNA for the CDR3: TGCGCCAGCAGCCTTGTGGGTATTTCTGGTTACGAGCAGTACTTC. Translation gives CASSLVGISGYEQYF.

The genes are TRBV30 and TRBJ2-2; maybe TRBD2 (6 bases). The CDR3 is 14 amino acids. V was trimmed by 0 bases and J by 6 bases, leaving 11 bases between them. CDR1 GTSNPN and CDR2 SVGIG come from the germline V gene (reference sequence). CDR3 protein: CAWSVTGGSGELFF. The CDR3 region has the DNA TGTGCCTGGAGTGTCACAGGAGGGTCCGGGGAGCTGTTTTTT.

V is TRBV5-1 and J is TRBJ1-6; a weak D match, TRBD1 (5 bases). The CDR3 is made up of 14 amino acids. Trimming removed 1 base from V and 6 bases from J, with 8 bases in between. Germline V gene data show CDR1 as SGHRS and CDR2 as YFSETQ. In DNA form, the CDR3 reads TGCGCCAGCAGCTTGCAGGGTCCTAATTCACCCCTCCACTTT. Amino acids: CASSLQGPNSPLHF.

This chain uses TRBV9 with TRBJ2-3, with TRBD2 matching over 9 bases. With V trimmed by 2 bases and J by 4 bases, 8 bases remained unmatched. The CDR3 length is 16 residues. The V gene's germline CDR1 is SGDLS and CDR2 YYNGEE. DNA for the CDR3: TGTGCCAGCAGCGTTGGACTAGCGCCTCGTGCAGATACGCAGTATTTT. Its protein is CASSVGLAPRADTQYF.

The gene calls are TRBV27 and TRBJ2-5; no definite D call. Trimming left V 6 bases short and J 2 bases short, with 10 bases between. The CDR3 extends over 13 amino acids. The germline CDR1 and CDR2 sequences are MNHEY and SMNVEV (reference sequence). CDR3 residues: CASRRMGQETQYF. The CDR3 nucleotides are TGTGCCAGCAGAAGAATGGGGCAAGAGACCCAGTACTTC.

V is TRBV6-1 and J is TRBJ2-5; 7 bases are shared with TRBD1. Germline values: CDR1 MNHNS, CDR2 SASEGT. The junction had 9 bases not matched to a gene; V was cut back by 4 bases and J by 7 bases. This CDR3 comprises 14 residues. CDR3 nucleotide sequence: TGTGCCAGCAGTGGGGGGACAGCAGGGGGGACCCAGTACTTC. It is translated as CASSGGTAGGTQYF.

The gene calls are TRBV6-5 and TRBJ2-7; 9 nucleotides align to TRBD1. CDR3 length: 15 residues. Germline-derived CDR1 and CDR2 are MNHEY and SVGAGI. V lost 0 bases to trimming and J lost 2 bases; unmatched junction nucleotides: 2. As DNA, the CDR3 is TGTGCCAGCAGTTACTCCGGGACAGGGACCTACGAGCAGTACTTC. This sequence encodes CASSYSGTGTYEQYF.